This record looks at one T cell receptor (beta chain) sequence and its context. The data are from a study of T cell responses to AZD1222 COVID-19 vaccine. Measured with immunoSEQ multiplex PCR; TCRdb has only the in-frame clones, and not every one. The sample has about 94,000 clones; 85% are singletons. Deletions cut 2 bases from V and 0 bases from J, with 7 bases between. Looked up from germline, CDR1 is MNHEY and CDR2 is SVGAGI. The CDR3 contains 15 residues. This clonotype was obtained from an adult who received the AZD1222 COVID-19 vaccine. The material was peripheral blood, obtained 28 days after the second AZD1222 dose. The rearrangement uses TRBV6-5 and TRBJ1-4, with unresolved D. CDR3 sequence (DNA): TGTGCCAGCAGTTACAAGGGTGCAACTAATGAAAAACTGTTTTTT. It codes for CASSYKGATNEKLFF.